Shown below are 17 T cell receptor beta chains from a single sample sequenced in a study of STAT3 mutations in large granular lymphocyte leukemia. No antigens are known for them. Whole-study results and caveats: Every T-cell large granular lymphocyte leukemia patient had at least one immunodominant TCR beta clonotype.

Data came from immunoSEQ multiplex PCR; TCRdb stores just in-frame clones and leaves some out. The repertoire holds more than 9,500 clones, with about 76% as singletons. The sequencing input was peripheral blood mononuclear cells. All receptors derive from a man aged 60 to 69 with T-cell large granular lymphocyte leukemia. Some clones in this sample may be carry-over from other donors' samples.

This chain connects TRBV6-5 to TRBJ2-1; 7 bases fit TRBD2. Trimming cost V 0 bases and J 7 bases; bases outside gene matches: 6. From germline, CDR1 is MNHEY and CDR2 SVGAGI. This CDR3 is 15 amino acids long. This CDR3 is CASSYSGASGNEQFF. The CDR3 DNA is TGTGCCAGCAGTTACTCGGGCGCTAGCGGTAATGAGCAGTTCTTC.

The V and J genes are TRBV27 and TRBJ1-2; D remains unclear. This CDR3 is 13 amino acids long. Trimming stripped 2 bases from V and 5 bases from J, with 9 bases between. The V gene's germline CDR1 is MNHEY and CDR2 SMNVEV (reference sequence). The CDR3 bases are TGTGCCAGCAGTTTAGTCCCAGATTATGGCTACACCTTC. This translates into CASSLVPDYGYTF.

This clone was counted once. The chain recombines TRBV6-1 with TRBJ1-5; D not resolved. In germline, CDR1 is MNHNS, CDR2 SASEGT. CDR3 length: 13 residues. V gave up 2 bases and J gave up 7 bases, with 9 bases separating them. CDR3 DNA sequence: TGTGCCAGCAGTGAAATCTTAGAACAGCCCCAGCATTTT. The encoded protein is CASSEILEQPQHF.

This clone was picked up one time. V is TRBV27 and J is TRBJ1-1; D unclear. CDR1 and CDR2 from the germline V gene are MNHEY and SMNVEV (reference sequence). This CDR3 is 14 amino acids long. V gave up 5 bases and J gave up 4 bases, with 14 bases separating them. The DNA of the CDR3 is TGTGCCAGCAGTCTGCGGGCCAGGATCACTGAAGCTTTCTTT. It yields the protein CASSLRARITEAFF.

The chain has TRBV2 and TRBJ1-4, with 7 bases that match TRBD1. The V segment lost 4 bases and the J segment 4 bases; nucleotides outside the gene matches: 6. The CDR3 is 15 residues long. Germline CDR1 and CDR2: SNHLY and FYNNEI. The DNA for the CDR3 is TGTGCCAGCAGTGGGACGACAGGGAGTAATGAAAAACTGTTTTTT. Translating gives CASSGTTGSNEKLFF.

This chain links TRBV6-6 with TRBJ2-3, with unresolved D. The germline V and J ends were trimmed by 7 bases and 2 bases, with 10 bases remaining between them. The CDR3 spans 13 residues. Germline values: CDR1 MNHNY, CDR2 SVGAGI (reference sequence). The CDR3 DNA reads TGTGCCAGCACTCCCAGCACCACAGATACGCAGTATTTT. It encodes CASTPSTTDTQYF.

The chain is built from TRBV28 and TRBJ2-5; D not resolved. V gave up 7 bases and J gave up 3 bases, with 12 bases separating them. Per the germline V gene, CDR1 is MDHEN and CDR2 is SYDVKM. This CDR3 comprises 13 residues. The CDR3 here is CASTPGSEETQYF. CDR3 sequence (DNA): TGTGCCAGCACCCCGGGCAGTGAAGAGACCCAGTACTTC.

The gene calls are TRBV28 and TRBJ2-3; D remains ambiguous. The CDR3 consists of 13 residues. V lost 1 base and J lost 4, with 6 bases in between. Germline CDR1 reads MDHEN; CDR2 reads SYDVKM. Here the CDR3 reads CASSLSPPDTQYF. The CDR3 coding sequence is TGTGCCAGCAGTTTATCCCCCCCAGATACGCAGTATTTT.

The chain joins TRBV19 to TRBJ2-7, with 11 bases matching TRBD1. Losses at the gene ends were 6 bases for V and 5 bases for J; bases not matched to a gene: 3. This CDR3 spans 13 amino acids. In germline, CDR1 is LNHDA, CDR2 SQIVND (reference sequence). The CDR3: CASRDRGLDEQYF. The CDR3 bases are TGTGCCAGTAGGGACAGGGGGCTTGACGAGCAGTACTTC.

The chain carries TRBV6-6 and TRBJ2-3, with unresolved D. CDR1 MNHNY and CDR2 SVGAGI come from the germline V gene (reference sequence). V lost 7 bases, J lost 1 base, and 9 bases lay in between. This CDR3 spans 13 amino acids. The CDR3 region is CASTDGRTDTQYF. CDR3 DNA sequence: TGTGCCAGCACAGACGGACGCACAGATACGCAGTATTTT.

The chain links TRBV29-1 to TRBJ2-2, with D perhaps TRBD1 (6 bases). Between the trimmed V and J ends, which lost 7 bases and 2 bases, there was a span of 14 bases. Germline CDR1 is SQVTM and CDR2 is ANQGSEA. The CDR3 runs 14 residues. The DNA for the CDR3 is TGCAGCGCCATTCGACAGGTTAACACCGGGGAGCTGTTTTTT. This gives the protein CSAIRQVNTGELFF.

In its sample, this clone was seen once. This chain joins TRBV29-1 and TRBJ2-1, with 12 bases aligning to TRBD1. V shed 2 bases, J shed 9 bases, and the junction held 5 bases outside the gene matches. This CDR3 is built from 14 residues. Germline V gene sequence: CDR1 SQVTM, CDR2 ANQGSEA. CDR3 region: CSVERGQGAGEQFF. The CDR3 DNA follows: TGCAGCGTTGAAAGGGGACAGGGGGCCGGTGAGCAGTTCTTC.

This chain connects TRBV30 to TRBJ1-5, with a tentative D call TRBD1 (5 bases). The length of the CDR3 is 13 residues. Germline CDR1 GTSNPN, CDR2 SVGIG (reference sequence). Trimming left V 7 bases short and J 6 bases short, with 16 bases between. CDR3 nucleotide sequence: TGTGCCTCGTCAATCCAGGGCCGTCAGCCCCAGCATTTT. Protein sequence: CASSIQGRQPQHF. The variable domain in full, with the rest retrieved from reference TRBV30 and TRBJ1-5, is SQTIHQWPATLVQPVGSPLSLECTVEGTSNPNLYWYRQAAGRGLQLLFYSVGIGQISSEVPQNLSASRPQDRQFILSSKKLLLSDSGFYLCASSIQGRQPQHFGDGTRLSIL.

CDR3 DNA: TGTGCCAGCAGTTCCTCGGGTCATCAGCCCCAGCATTTT. It translates to CASSSSGHQPQHF. The chain recombines TRBV28 with TRBJ1-5; D gene ambiguous. V gave up 4 bases and J gave up 5 bases, with 9 bases separating them. Germline V gene sequence: CDR1 MDHEN, CDR2 SYDVKM. The CDR3 extends over 13 amino acids.

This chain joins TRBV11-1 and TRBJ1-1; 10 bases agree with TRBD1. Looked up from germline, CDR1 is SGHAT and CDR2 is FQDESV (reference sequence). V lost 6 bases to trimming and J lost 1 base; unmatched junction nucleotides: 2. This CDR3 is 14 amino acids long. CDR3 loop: CASSRDRGNTEAFF. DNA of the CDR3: TGTGCCAGCAGTCGGGACAGGGGGAACACTGAAGCTTTCTTT.

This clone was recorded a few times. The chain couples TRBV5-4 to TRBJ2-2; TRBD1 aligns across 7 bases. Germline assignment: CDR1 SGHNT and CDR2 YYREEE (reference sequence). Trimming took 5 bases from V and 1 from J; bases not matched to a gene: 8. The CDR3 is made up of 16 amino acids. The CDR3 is CASSSPGQLNTGELFF. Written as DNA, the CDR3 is TGTGCCAGCAGTTCGCCGGGACAGCTGAACACCGGGGAGCTGTTTTTT.

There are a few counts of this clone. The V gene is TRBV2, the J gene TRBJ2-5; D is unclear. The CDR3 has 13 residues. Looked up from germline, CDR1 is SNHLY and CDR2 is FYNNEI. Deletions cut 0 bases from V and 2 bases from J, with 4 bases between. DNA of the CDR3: TGTGCCAGCAGTGAAGCAGGGCAAGAGACCCAGTACTTC. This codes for CASSEAGQETQYF.